The 5 T cell receptor beta chains in this list originate from one sample, sequenced in a study of graft-versus-host responses after intestinal transplantation. These receptors are not linked to any known antigen. Here immunoSEQ multiplex PCR was the method, and the copy in TCRdb shows in-frame clones only, minus some. The data contain around 76,000 clones, 90% to 95% of them singletons. The source material was unstimulated CD8+ T cells sorted from spleen or lymph node cells, sampled before intestinal transplant. Every receptor here comes from a human donor who received an intestinal transplant.

On this clone itself: Other DNA variants within this sample encode the same CDR3. The rearrangement links TRBV15 to TRBJ1-5; D gene ambiguous. Trimming cost V 3 bases and J 3 bases, with 9 bases left between them. The CDR3 is made up of 14 amino acids. Germline assignment: CDR1 LNHNV and CDR2 YYDKDF (reference sequence). CDR3 loop: CATSRATVNQPQHF. Here the CDR3 DNA reads TGTGCCACCAGCAGGGCCACAGTCAATCAGCCCCAGCATTTT.

This clone was seen once. The gene calls are TRBV27 and TRBJ2-7; D is unclear. The V and J ends lost 3 bases and 3 bases respectively, with 9 bases between them. Germline loops: CDR1 MNHEY, CDR2 SMNVEV (reference sequence). This CDR3 contains 13 residues. The CDR3 DNA reads as TGTGCCAGCAGTTTTGGGCGGAACTACGAGCAGTACTTC. It codes for CASSFGRNYEQYF.

The rearrangement joins TRBV7-8 to TRBJ2-2; 16 nucleotides line up with TRBD2. The CDR3 sequence is 17 residues long. V lost 5 bases to trimming and J lost 7 bases; unmatched junction nucleotides: 7. Germline CDR1 and CDR2: SGHVS and FQNEAQ. CDR3 region: CASSPGTSGRAVGELFF. In nucleotides, the CDR3 is TGTGCCAGCAGCCCCGGGACTAGCGGGAGGGCGGTCGGGGAGCTGTTTTTT.

V and J are TRBV27 and TRBJ2-7; 7 bases are shared with TRBD2. There are 11 residues in the CDR3. J lost 7 bases, V lost 5 bases, and 2 bases had no gene match. From germline, CDR1 is MNHEY and CDR2 SMNVEV (reference sequence). The CDR3 nucleotides read TGTGCCAGCAGTGTGGGGGGGGAGCAGTACTTC. Protein product: CASSVGGEQYF.

The chain is built from TRBV14 and TRBJ1-2, with D possibly TRBD1 on 5 matching bases. CDR1 SGHDN and CDR2 FVKESK come from the germline V gene. This CDR3 contains 19 residues. V gave up 1 base and J gave up 4 bases, with 25 bases separating them. CDR3 DNA: TGTGCCAGCAGCCAAGCGCCAAGGACGGCGGGGGGAAGAGGCTATGGCTACACCTTC. It translates to CASSQAPRTAGGRGYGYTF.